This TCR beta chain was sequenced during a study of T cell repertoires in cytomegalovirus infection. For the study at large: An indication of both CMV infection and matching HLA type came from public TCR beta signatures.

This clonotype has only a few counts. Its antigen is still unknown. Using its own MiXCR run on the reads, TCRdb lists one record per CDR3 protein. The sample lists under 200,000 distinct CDR3 sequences, about 28% seen once, with approximately 31% in the top ten. The study's findings and limits: Dominating the ex vivo response were HLA-C-restricted CMV-specific TCR beta clonotypes. CMV carriers with the relevant HLA were identified by cumulative public TCR beta family frequency.

CDR1 and CDR2 (germline): SGHTA, FQGNSA. V lost 5 bases to trimming and J lost 4 bases, with 21 bases between them. This CDR3 is 16 amino acids long. Specimen: PBMCs. The rearrangement links TRBV7-2 to TRBJ2-7, with a possible D match to TRBD2 (6 bases). This TCR came from a human donor in good health (CMV status not recorded). Some clones in this sample may be carry-over from other donors' samples. The CDR3 loop reads CASSREGTRGLYEQYF. The CDR3 nucleotides are TGTGCCAGCAGCCGAGAGGGCACGAGGGGACTTTACGAGCAGTACTTC.